This T cell receptor (beta chain) was identified in a study of blood T cell repertoires in COVID-19. Sequencing was performed with immunoSEQ multiplex PCR; in TCRdb, only in-frame clones are kept and a portion is missing. The data show about 210,000 clones, with 83% seen just once and about 2.5% held by the top ten. J gave up 7 bases and V 4 bases, and 7 bases lay outside the gene matches. Per the germline V gene, CDR1 is SGHRS and CDR2 is YFSETQ. This CDR3 region has 15 residues. This TCR was recovered from a woman aged 40 to 55 with active or convalescent COVID-19. Sequencing was done on a sample of peripheral blood. The chain is built from TRBV5-1 and TRBJ2-7; 14 bases align to TRBD2. CDR3 in amino acids: CASSPQGLAGGEQYF. The DNA for the CDR3 is TGCGCCAGCAGCCCTCAAGGACTAGCGGGGGGAGAGCAGTACTTC.